These 19 T cell receptor beta chains originate from one sample sequenced in a study of T cells in Graves' hyperthyroidism and ophthalmopathy. Amplified TCR beta CDR3 regions derived from RNA transcripts. The HTBI set primed first-round TCR CDR3 RT-PCR. TCRdb analysed the multiplex PCR reads with MiXCR anew, one entry per CDR3 protein. The sample lists approximately 370,000 distinct CDR3 sequences, roughly 17% occurring once. The specimen sequenced was blood. All receptors come from a woman in her 30s with Graves' hyperthyroidism that later progressed to Graves' ophthalmopathy.

On this clonotype itself: One base away lies a much larger clone, so this may be a sequencing read error. The chain links TRBV18 to TRBJ1-1, with unresolved D. The CDR3 totals 14 residues. Germline lookup yields CDR1 KGHSH and CDR2 LQKENI. In DNA form, the CDR3 reads TGTGCCCGCTCGAACCGGCGGGGATACACTGAAGCTTTCTTT. It specifies CARSNRRGYTEAFF. Combining the CDR3 with reference TRBV18 and TRBJ1-1 gives the whole variable domain NAGVMQNPRHLVRRRGQEARLRCSPMKGHSHVYWYRQLPEEGLKFMVYLQKENIIDESGMPKERFSAEFPKEGPSILRIQQVVRGDSAAYFCARSNRRGYTEAFFGQGTRLTVV.

Points on this clonotype: With a much larger clone just one base away, this may be a read error. The chain uses TRBV10-3 and TRBJ1-2; TRBD1 aligns across 8 bases. Per the germline V gene, CDR1 is ENHRY and CDR2 is SYGVKD. The junction had 2 bases not matched to a gene; V was cut back by 10 bases and J by 1 base. The length of the CDR3 is 12 residues. The CDR3 DNA reads as TGTGCCACGACAGGGGATAACTATGGCTACACCTTC. This translates into CATTGDNYGYTF.

Many counts were recorded for this clonotype. The rearrangement joins TRBV19 to TRBJ1-1; D is undetermined. Germline loops: CDR1 LNHDA, CDR2 SQIVND (reference sequence). The CDR3 is 15 residues long. Between the trimmed V and J ends, which lost 7 bases and 1 base, there was a span of 16 bases. In DNA, the CDR3 is TGTGCCAGTACCCCCACGATGTTTGGGAACACTGAAGCTTTCTTT. Translation: CASTPTMFGNTEAFF. Using reference TRBV19 and TRBJ1-1 for the parts outside the CDR3, the full variable domain is DGGITQSPKYLFRKEGQNVTLSCEQNLNHDAMYWYRQDPGQGLRLIYYSQIVNDFQKGDIAEGYSVSREKKESFPLTVTSAQKNPTAFYLCASTPTMFGNTEAFFGQGTRLTVV.

This clonotype was counted many times. The chain couples TRBV5-1 to TRBJ2-3, with unresolved D. Trimming shortened V by 0 bases and J by 5 bases, and 10 bases separated the two germline ends. This CDR3 is 14 amino acids long. The germline V gene encodes CDR1 SGHRS and CDR2 YFSETQ. The CDR3 DNA is TGCGCCAGCAGCTTGGGCGGAGTCGAAGATACGCAGTATTTT. Its translation: CASSLGGVEDTQYF.

The chain employs TRBV15 and TRBJ1-4, with 9 bases identical to TRBD1. V lost 0 bases to trimming and J lost 8 bases; unmatched junction nucleotides: 7. CDR3 length equals 16 residues. CDR1 and CDR2 from the germline V gene are LNHNV and YYDKDF (reference sequence). CDR3 in DNA: TGTGCCACCAGCAGAGATCTGGGACAGGGAGACGAAAAACTGTTTTTT. The encoded protein is CATSRDLGQGDEKLFF.

This clonotype was seen repeatedly, ten times or more. This rearrangement joins TRBV20-1 to TRBJ2-1; TRBD1 matches 10 bases. The V segment lost 4 bases and the J segment 5 bases; nucleotides outside the gene matches: 8. CDR1 is DFQATT and CDR2 is SNEGSKA in the germline V gene (reference sequence). The CDR3 has 15 residues. CDR3 amino acids: CSATLTGTGDNEQFF. The DNA for the CDR3 is TGCAGTGCTACCCTTACTGGGACAGGGGACAATGAGCAGTTCTTC.

This clonotype has more than one count but fewer than ten. The chain has TRBV24-1 and TRBJ2-6; 8 bases match TRBD1. Trimming cost V 12 bases and J 4 bases; bases outside gene matches: 10. Germline values: CDR1 KGHDR, CDR2 SFDVKD. This CDR3 has 15 residues. The CDR3 spells CAAGTGVPGANVLTF. CDR3 bases: TGTGCCGCCGGGACAGGAGTACCCGGGGCCAACGTCCTGACTTTC.

This clonotype was detected ten times or more. The rearrangement joins TRBV2 to TRBJ2-1; the D gene is possibly TRBD1 (11 bases). The length of the CDR3 is 15 residues. V lost 3 bases to trimming and J lost 9 bases, with 18 bases between them. Germline CDR1 SNHLY, CDR2 FYNNEI. As DNA, the CDR3 is TGTGCCAGCAGTGACACTAGCGGGACAGGGGGTGAGCAGTTCTTC. It translates to CASSDTSGTGGEQFF.

Many counts were recorded for this clonotype. This chain uses TRBV3-1 with TRBJ2-2, with D maybe TRBD2 (5 bases). CDR3 length: 15 amino acids. Germline CDR1 LGHDT, CDR2 YNNKEL (reference sequence). Trimming removed 9 bases from V and 4 bases from J, with 18 bases in between. The CDR3 reads CASRLWGVSTGELFF. For the CDR3, the DNA is TGTGCCAGTCGCCTGTGGGGAGTGAGCACCGGGGAGCTGTTTTTT.

This clonotype was counted between two and nine times. This chain uses TRBV19 with TRBJ2-1; tentative D call: TRBD2 (6 bases). This CDR3 is built from 16 residues. Germline-derived CDR1 and CDR2 are LNHDA and SQIVND (reference sequence). The V and J ends lost 5 bases and 0 bases respectively, with 14 bases between them. As DNA, the CDR3 is TGTGCCAGTAGTCGAGGGACTGGCCGCTCCTACAATGAGCAGTTCTTC. This translates into CASSRGTGRSYNEQFF.

This clonotype was counted at least ten times. The V gene is TRBV2, the J gene TRBJ1-6; 9 positions agree with TRBD1. Trimming removed 6 bases from V and 5 bases from J; junction bases left unmatched: 5. From germline, CDR1 is SNHLY and CDR2 FYNNEI. This CDR3 comprises 15 residues. CDR3 bases: TGTGCCAGCAGGGACCGACAGGGGGATAATTCACCCCTCCACTTT. It yields the protein CASRDRQGDNSPLHF.

Notes on this clonotype: Being one base from a much bigger clone, this may be a read error. The chain is built from TRBV19 and TRBJ1-5; D is possibly TRBD1 (6 bases). Trimming removed 3 bases at V and 2 bases at J, with 8 bases between. The CDR3 contains 14 residues. Looked up from germline, CDR1 is LNHDA and CDR2 is SQIVND (reference sequence). The CDR3 protein is CASSISGGNQPQHF. DNA for the CDR3: TGTGCCAGTAGTATTTCAGGGGGCAATCAGCCCCAGCATTTT.

This clonotype was detected ten times or more. The CDR3 sequence is CASNLDRVSSGYTF. The CDR3 bases are TGTGCCAGCAACCTGGACAGGGTCTCGAGCGGCTACACCTTC. V and J are TRBV28 and TRBJ1-2; the match to TRBD1 covers 8 bases. The CDR3 sequence is 14 residues long. The V gene's germline CDR1 is MDHEN and CDR2 SYDVKM. Unmatched junction bases numbered 12, after V lost 7 bases and J lost 8 bases.

This clonotype was observed a few times. This chain links TRBV19 with TRBJ1-2, with D perhaps matching TRBD1 (6 bases). The length of the CDR3 is 15 residues. Trimming cost V 2 bases and J 7 bases, with 17 bases left between them. Germline V gene data show CDR1 as LNHDA and CDR2 as SQIVND (reference sequence). The DNA of the CDR3 is TGTGCCAGTAGTATACCAGCTGCAAGACAGGCTGGCTACACCTTC. Protein product: CASSIPAARQAGYTF. The full variable domain, in which reference TRBV19 and TRBJ1-2 provide the parts outside the CDR3, is DGGITQSPKYLFRKEGQNVTLSCEQNLNHDAMYWYRQDPGQGLRLIYYSQIVNDFQKGDIAEGYSVSREKKESFPLTVTSAQKNPTAFYLCASSIPAARQAGYTFGSGTRLTVV.

This clonotype was seen ten or more times. This chain uses TRBV7-9 with TRBJ2-7; no firm D call. V was trimmed by 1 base and J by 5 bases, leaving 12 bases between them. This CDR3 region has 14 residues. CDR1 is SEHNR and CDR2 is FQNEAQ in the germline V gene (reference sequence). Here the CDR3 reads CASSLELSVDEQYF. CDR3 nucleotides: TGTGCCAGCAGCTTAGAACTGTCAGTCGACGAGCAGTACTTC.

The rearrangement joins TRBV30 to TRBJ2-6; D unclear. CDR3 size: 17 residues. Between the trimmed V and J ends, which lost 0 bases and 0 bases, there was a span of 12 bases. Germline V gene lookup returns CDR1 GTSNPN and CDR2 SVGIG (reference sequence). CDR3 amino acids: CAWSVRRVPSGANVLTF. The CDR3, as DNA: TGTGCCTGGAGTGTACGCAGAGTGCCCTCTGGGGCCAACGTCCTGACTTTC.

The chain combines TRBV9 with TRBJ2-3; 8 positions match TRBD1. There are 19 residues in the CDR3. CDR1 is SGDLS, CDR2 YYNGEE, per germline. Trimming took 3 bases from V and 4 from J; bases not matched to a gene: 19. The CDR3: CASSENPSGTGIWADTQYF. The CDR3 DNA sequence: TGTGCCAGCAGCGAAAACCCCTCCGGGACAGGCATTTGGGCAGATACGCAGTATTTT.

The chain combines TRBV20-1 with TRBJ1-2; 10 positions match TRBD1. After removal of 0 bases from V and 7 bases from J, the junction contained 8 bases not matched to a gene. The CDR3 totals 15 residues. Germline assignment: CDR1 DFQATT and CDR2 SNEGSKA (reference sequence). The CDR3 bases are TGCAGTGCTAGAGACTGGGACAGGGGAGTCTCTGGCTACACCTTC. It encodes CSARDWDRGVSGYTF.

In its sample, this clonotype was seen many times. The gene calls are TRBV27 and TRBJ2-1; TRBD2 agrees at 7 bases. The CDR3 totals 14 residues. Germline V lookup: CDR1 MNHEY, CDR2 SMNVEV (reference sequence). The J segment lost 7 bases and the V segment lost 4 bases, leaving 7 bases of the junction unmatched. The CDR3 nucleotides are TGTGCCAGCAGTTCAGCGGGAAGGTCGAATGAGCAGTTCTTC. This translates into CASSSAGRSNEQFF.